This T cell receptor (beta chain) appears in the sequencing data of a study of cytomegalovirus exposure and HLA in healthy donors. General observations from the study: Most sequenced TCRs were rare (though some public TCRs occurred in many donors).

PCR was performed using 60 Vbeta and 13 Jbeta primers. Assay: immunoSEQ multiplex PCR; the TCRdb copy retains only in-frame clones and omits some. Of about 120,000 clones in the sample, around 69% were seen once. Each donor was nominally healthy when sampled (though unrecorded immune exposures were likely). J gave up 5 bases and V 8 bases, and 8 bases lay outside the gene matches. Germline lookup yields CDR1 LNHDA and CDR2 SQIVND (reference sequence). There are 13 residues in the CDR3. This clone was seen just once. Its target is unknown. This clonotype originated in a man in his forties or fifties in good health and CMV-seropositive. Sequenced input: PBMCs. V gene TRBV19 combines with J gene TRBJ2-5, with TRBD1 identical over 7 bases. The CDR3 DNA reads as TGTGCCAGTTCCGGGACAGATAGGGAGACCCAGTACTTC. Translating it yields CASSGTDRETQYF.